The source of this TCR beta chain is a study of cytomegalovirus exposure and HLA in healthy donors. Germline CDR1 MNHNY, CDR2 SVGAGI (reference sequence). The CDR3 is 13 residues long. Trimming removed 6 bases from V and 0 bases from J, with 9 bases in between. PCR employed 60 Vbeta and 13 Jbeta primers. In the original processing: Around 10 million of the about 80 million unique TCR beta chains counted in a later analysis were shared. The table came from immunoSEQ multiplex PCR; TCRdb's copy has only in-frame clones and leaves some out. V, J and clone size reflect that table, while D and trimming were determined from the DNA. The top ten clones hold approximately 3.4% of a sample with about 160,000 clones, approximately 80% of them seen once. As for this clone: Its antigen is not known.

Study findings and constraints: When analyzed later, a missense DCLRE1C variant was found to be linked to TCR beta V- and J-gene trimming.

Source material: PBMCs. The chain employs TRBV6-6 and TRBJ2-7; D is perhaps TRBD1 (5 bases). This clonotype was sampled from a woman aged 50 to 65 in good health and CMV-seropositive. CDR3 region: CASRYQGSYEQYF. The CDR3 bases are TGTGCCAGCAGGTATCAGGGCTCCTACGAGCAGTACTTC.